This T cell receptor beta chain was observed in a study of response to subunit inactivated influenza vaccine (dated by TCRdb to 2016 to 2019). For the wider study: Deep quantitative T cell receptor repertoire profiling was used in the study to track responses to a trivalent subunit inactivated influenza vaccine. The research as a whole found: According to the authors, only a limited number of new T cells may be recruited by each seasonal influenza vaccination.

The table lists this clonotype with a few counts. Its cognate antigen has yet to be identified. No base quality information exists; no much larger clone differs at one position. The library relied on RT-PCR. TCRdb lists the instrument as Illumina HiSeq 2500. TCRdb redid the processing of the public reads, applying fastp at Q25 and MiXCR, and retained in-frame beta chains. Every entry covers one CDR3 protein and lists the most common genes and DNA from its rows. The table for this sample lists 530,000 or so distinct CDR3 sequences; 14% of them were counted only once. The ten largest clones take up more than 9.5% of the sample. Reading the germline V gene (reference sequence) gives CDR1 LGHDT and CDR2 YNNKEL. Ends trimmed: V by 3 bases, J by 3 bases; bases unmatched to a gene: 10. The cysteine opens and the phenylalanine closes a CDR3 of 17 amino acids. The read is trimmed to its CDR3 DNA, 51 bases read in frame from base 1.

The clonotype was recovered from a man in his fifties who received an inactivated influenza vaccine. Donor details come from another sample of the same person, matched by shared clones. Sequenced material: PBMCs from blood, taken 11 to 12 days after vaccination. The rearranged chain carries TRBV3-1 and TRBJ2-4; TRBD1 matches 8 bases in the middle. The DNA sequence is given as TGTGCCAGCAGCCATACCGGGACAGGCCGGGGCAAAAACATTCAGTACTTC. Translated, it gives CASSHTGTGRGKNIQYF. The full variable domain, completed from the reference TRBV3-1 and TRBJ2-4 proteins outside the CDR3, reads DTAVSQTPKYLVTQMGNDKSIKCEQNLGHDTMYWYKQDSKKFLKIMFSYNNKELIINETVPNRFSPKSPDKAHLNLHINSLELGDSAVYFCASSHTGTGRGKNIQYFGAGTRLSVL.